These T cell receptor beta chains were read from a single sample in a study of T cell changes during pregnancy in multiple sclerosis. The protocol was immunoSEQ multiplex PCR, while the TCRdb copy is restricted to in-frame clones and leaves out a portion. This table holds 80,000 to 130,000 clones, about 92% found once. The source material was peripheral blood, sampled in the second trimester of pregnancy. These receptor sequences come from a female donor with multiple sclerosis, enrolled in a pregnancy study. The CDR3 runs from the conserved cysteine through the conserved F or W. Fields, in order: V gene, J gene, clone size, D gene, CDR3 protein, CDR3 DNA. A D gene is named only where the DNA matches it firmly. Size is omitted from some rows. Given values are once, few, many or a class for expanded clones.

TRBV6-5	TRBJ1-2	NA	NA	CASSSRGRAAYGYTF	TGTGCCAGCAGTTCGCGGGGGAGGGCGGCCTATGGCTACACCTTC
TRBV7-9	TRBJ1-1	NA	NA	CASALGNTEAFF	TGTGCCAGCGCCCTCGGTAACACTGAAGCTTTCTTT
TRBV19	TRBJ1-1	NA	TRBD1	CASSIDLRTGTGVAFF	TGTGCCAGTAGTATCGACCTAAGAACCGGGACAGGGGTGGCTTTCTTT
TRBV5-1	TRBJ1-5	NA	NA	CASSYDSVNQPQHF	TGCGCCAGCAGCTACGACAGTGTGAATCAGCCCCAGCATTTT
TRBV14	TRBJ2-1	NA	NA	CASSQDRRYNEQFF	TGTGCCAGCAGCCAAGACCGTCGCTACAATGAGCAGTTCTTC
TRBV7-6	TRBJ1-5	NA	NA	CASSLARGEPQHF	TGTGCCAGCAGCTTAGCCCGGGGGGAGCCCCAGCATTTT
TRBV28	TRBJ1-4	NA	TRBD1	CASIPGGDRGNEKLFF	TGTGCCAGCATCCCCGGGGGGGACAGGGGGAATGAAAAACTGTTTTTT
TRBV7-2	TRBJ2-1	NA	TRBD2	CASSPQTSNNEQFF	TGTGCCAGCAGCCCCCAGACTAGCAACAATGAGCAGTTCTTC
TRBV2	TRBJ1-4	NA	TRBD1	CASSRDRGEKLFF	TGTGCCAGCAGCCGGGACAGGGGCGAAAAACTGTTTTTT
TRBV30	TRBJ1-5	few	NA	CAWSRGYSNQPQHF	TGTGCCTGGAGTAGGGGTTATAGCAATCAGCCCCAGCATTTT
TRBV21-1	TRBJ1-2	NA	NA	CASSTIGTATNYGYTF	TGTGCCAGCAGCACGATCGGGACAGCAACTAACTATGGCTACACCTTC
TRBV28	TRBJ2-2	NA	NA	CASSLNGRTNTGELFF	TGTGCCAGCAGTTTAAACGGCAGGACGAACACCGGGGAGCTGTTTTTT
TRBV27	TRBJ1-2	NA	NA	CASSLNQAYGYTF	TGTGCCAGCAGTTTAAATCAGGCGTATGGCTACACCTTC
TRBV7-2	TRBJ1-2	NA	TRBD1	CASSRTGAYGYTF	TGTGCCAGCAGCCGGACAGGGGCGTATGGCTACACCTTC
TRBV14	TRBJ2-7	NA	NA	CASSQEPERYEQYF	TGTGCCAGCAGCCAAGAACCCGAACGGTACGAGCAGTACTTC
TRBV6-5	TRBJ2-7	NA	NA	CASSYVGEARSYEQYF	TGTGCCAGCAGTTACGTAGGGGAGGCAAGGTCCTACGAGCAGTACTTC
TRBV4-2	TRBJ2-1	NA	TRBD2	CASSQVVGGNSYNEQFF	TGTGCCAGCAGCCAAGTTGTCGGGGGGAACTCCTACAATGAGCAGTTCTTC
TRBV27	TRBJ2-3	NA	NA	CASSLAGQSTDTQYF	TGTGCCAGCAGTTTAGCCGGACAGAGCACAGATACGCAGTATTTT
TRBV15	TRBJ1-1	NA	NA	CATSITRGTSDPEAFF	TGTGCCACCAGCATAACGAGGGGGACATCCGACCCTGAAGCTTTCTTT
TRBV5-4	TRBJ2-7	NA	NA	CASSLETASYEQYF	TGTGCCAGCAGCTTGGAAACAGCTTCCTACGAGCAGTACTTC
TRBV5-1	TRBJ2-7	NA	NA	CASSLEGAGLSYEQYF	TGCGCCAGCAGCTTGGAAGGGGCAGGGTTATCCTACGAGCAGTACTTC
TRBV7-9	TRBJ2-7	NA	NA	CASSLGDGGRTYEQYF	TGTGCCAGCAGCTTAGGGGACGGGGGGCGAACCTACGAGCAGTACTTC
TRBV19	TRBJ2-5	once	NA	CASSTETRAGQETQYF	TGTGCCAGTAGTACCGAGACTAGGGCAGGGCAAGAGACCCAGTACTTC
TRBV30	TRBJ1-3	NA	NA	CAWSSRRTALAIYF	TGTGCCTGGAGTAGTCGGAGAACTGCGTTGGCCATATATTTT
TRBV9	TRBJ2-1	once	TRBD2	CASSVRGSGSPSSYNEQFF	TGTGCCAGCAGCGTGAGGGGTAGCGGGAGCCCAAGCTCCTACAATGAGCAGTTCTTC
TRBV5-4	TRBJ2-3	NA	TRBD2	CASSLGLAESTDTQYF	TGTGCCAGCAGCCTGGGACTAGCGGAAAGCACAGATACGCAGTATTTT
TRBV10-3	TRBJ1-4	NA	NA	CAISDQDFRNEKLFF	TGTGCCATCAGTGATCAGGATTTTCGTAATGAAAAACTGTTTTTT
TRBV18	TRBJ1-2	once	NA	CASSPEATNYGYTF	TGTGCCAGCTCACCAGAAGCTACTAACTATGGCTACACCTTC
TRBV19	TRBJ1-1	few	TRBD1	CASRTGTAEAFF	TGTGCCAGTAGGACCGGGACAGCTGAAGCTTTCTTT
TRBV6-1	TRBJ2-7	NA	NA	CASSAQKGVNEQYF	TGTGCCAGCAGCGCACAAAAAGGGGTGAACGAGCAGTACTTC
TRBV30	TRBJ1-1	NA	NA	CAWSFRDWPFF	TGTGCCTGGAGCTTCAGGGACTGGCCTTTCTTT
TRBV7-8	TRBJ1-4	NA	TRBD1	CASSPRDRGRNNEKLFF	TGTGCCAGCAGCCCCCGGGACAGGGGGCGTAATAATGAAAAACTGTTTTTT
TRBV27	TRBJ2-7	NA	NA	CASSPTRALYEQYF	TGTGCCAGCAGCCCGACTAGAGCTCTCTACGAGCAGTACTTC
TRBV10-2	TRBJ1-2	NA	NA	CASSDWRDSGYTF	TGCGCCAGCAGTGATTGGAGGGATAGTGGCTACACCTTC
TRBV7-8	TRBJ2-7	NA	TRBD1	CASSDQGTASYEQYF	TGTGCCAGCAGCGACCAGGGGACAGCTTCCTACGAGCAGTACTTC
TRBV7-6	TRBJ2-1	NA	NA	CASSLGWTDGYNEQFF	TGTGCCAGCAGCTTAGGGTGGACAGACGGTTACAATGAGCAGTTCTTC
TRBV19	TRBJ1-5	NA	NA	CASSISGYNQPQHF	TGTGCCAGTAGTATTAGCGGTTATAATCAGCCCCAGCATTTT
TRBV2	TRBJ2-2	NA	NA	CASGSENTGELFF	TGTGCCAGCGGTTCAGAAAACACCGGGGAGCTGTTTTTT
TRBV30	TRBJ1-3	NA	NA	CALQGSGNTIYF	TGTGCCTTGCAGGGGTCTGGAAACACCATATATTTT
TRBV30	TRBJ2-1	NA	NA	CAWSVTELGEQFF	TGTGCCTGGAGTGTAACGGAGCTGGGTGAGCAGTTCTTC
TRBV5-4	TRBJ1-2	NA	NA	CASSIAHTASGYTF	TGTGCCAGCAGCATAGCACACACGGCGAGCGGCTACACCTTC
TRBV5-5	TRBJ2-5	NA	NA	CASRTRGGETQYF	TGTGCCAGCAGAACCCGAGGCGGAGAGACCCAGTACTTC
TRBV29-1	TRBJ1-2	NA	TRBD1	CSVTGTGENYGYTF	TGCAGCGTTACCGGGACAGGGGAGAACTATGGCTACACCTTC
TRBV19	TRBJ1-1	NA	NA	CASSIARGTEAFF	TGTGCCAGTAGTATTGCCAGGGGCACTGAAGCTTTCTTT